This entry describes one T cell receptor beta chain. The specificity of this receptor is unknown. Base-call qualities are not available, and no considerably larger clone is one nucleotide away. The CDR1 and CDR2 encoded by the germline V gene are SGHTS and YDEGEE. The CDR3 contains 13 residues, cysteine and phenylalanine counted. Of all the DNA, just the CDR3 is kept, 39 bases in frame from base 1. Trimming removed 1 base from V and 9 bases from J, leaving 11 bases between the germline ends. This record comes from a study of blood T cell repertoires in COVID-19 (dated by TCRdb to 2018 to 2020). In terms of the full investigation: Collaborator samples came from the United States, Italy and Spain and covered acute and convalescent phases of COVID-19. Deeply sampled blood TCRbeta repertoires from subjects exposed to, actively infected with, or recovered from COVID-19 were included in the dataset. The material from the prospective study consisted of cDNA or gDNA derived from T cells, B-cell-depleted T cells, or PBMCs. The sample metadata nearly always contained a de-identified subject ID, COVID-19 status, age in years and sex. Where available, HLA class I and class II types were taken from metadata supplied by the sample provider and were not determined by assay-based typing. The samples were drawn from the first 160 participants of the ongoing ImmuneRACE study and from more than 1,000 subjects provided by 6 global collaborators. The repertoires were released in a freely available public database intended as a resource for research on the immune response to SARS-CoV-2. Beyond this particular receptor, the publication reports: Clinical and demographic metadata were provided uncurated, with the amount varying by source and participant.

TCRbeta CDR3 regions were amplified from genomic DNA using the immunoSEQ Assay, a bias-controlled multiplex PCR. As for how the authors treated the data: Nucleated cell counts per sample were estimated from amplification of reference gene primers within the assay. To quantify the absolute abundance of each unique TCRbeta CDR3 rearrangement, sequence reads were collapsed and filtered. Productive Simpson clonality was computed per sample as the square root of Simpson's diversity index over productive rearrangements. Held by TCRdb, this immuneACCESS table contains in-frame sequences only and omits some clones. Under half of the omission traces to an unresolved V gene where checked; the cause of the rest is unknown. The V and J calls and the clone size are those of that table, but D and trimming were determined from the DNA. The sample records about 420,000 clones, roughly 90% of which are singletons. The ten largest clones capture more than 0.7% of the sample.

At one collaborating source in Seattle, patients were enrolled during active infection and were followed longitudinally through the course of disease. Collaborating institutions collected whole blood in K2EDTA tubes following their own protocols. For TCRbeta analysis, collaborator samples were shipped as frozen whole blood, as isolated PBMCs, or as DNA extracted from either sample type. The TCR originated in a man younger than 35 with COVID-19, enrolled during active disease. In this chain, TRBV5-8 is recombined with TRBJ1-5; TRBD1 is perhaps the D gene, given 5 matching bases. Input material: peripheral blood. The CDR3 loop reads CASSLKGRGPQHF. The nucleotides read TGTGCCAGCAGCTTGAAGGGGAGGGGGCCCCAGCATTTT.